The TCR beta chain described here comes from a study of vaccination and CD4 T cells after COVID-19 (dated by TCRdb to between 2021 and 2024). For context, the study as a whole: SARS-CoV-2 positivity had been established in the convalescent patients by nasal swab PCR, and mild disease was recorded in eight to ten of these patients and severe disease in one. The convalescent cohort included six males and four females, with two Hispanic individuals, seven Caucasians, two Asians and one multiracial person. Participants received two doses of either the Pfizer-BioNTech BNT162b2 vaccine (n=8) or the Moderna mRNA-1273 vaccine (n=2). Post-COVID blood samples from convalescent patients were collected a median of around 100 days after diagnosis, with a range of about 35 to 180 days. Post-vaccine blood samples were taken a median of around 70 days after the second vaccine dose, with a range of roughly 14 to 250 days. A few convalescent patients were sampled both early after vaccination (day 14) and late after vaccination (days 161 to 241). For stimulating the cultures, overlapping spike peptide pools were used, derived from SARS-CoV-2 as well as from the common cold coronaviruses HCoV-NL63, HCoV-OC43 and HCoV-229E. Control cultures used a CEFX viral epitope pool as positive control, an HIV-1 Nef peptide pool as negative control, or no peptide. The spike-specific CD4+ TCR repertoire was compared before and after mRNA vaccination in nine to ten COVID-19 convalescent patients and a handful of infection-naive healthy vaccine recipients.

Library creation used PCR. DNA from cultured CD4+ T cells was subjected to TCR sequencing with the Oncomine TCR Beta short-read assay at the Johns Hopkins FTIC core. The QIAamp micro DNA kit was used to extract genomic DNA from the cultured CD4+ T cells. Oncomine TCR Beta libraries made from cultured CD4+ T cells were pooled using unique dual indexes and sequenced on an Illumina iSeq 100. Under the source paper's analysis protocol: Non-productive sequences were filtered out, and CDR3s that did not start with C, did not end with F or W, or were shorter than 7 amino acids were discarded. Antigen-specific clonotypes were identified using the MANAFEST web application through comparison of peptide-stimulated wells with reference and other culture wells. An FDR below 0.05, an odds ratio above 5, and a productive frequency above 0.1% in at least two of three replicate wells were required for clones to be considered positive. A clonotype was classed as cross-reactive if the clonotype showed significant expansion both in SARS-CoV-2 spike wells and in at least one common cold coronavirus spike condition. Using R version 3.6.1, CDR3 homology was evaluated through Levenshtein distances (stringdist) along with unrooted phylogenetic trees (ape). TCRdb cleaned the public reads at Q25 with fastp, built clones with MiXCR and kept in-frame beta chains. Every entry covers one CDR3 protein and lists the most common genes and DNA from its rows. What appears here as the V and J calls and clone size reflects TCRdb's work, not the paper's. Here the sample has 15,000 to 20,000 distinct CDR3 sequences; more than 45% occur a single time. About 18% of the sample rests with the top ten.

The time point label corresponds to: late sampling 161 to 241 days after vaccination in a few convalescent patients. The meaning of the sample's treatment or condition label: approximately 9-day PBMC culture with coronavirus spike peptide pools or control peptides (ViraFEST assay). The study used the ViraFEST assay, which expanded antigen-specific T cells with peptide pools and then identified expanded clonotypes by TCR sequencing. Positive SARS-CoV-2 PCR tests in the convalescent patients dated from March to December 2020, before Alpha, Beta and Delta variants emerged in the United States. About 2 million PBMCs per well were cultured in IMDM with about 5% human AB serum and 8 to 10 IU/ml IL-2, plus 10 ug/ml peptide pools. On days 3 and 7, half of the culture medium was replaced with fresh IL-2-containing medium. After 10 days of culture, CD4+ T cells were isolated by negative selection using the EasySep CD4+ T cell isolation kit. Ficoll-Paque Plus gradient centrifugation was used to isolate PBMCs from whole blood, and the isolated PBMCs were then either used fresh or cryopreserved at -140C. Each culture condition was generally run in triplicate wells.

Including cysteine and phenylalanine, the CDR3 has 15 amino acids. The DNA shown is the 45-base CDR3, in frame from base 1. In the germline V gene, CDR1 corresponds to SGHVS and CDR2 to FQNEAQ. V lost 1 base and J lost 0 bases; the stretch between them is 10 bases long. Here is what the overall study found, with its caveats: Only a relatively small number of convalescent patients were included in the study, and early timepoints following natural infection were not analyzed. In convalescent patients, a median about 90% of post-vaccine SARS-CoV-2-reactive clones were detected only after vaccination, and vaccine-specific priming was suggested by this finding. The median count of SARS-CoV-2-reactive clonotypes went up from around 23 after infection to a few dozen after vaccination, although the change was not significant. Of the vaccine-specific clones in convalescent patients, 304 of 307, or nearly all, reacted only to SARS-CoV-2 spike and did not cross-react with common cold coronaviruses.

As for this clonotype: No cognate antigen has been identified for it. No base quality information exists; no much larger clone differs at one position.

The specimen comprised CD4+ T cells from blood, cultured in vitro, sampled about 7 months after SARS-CoV-2 vaccination. The receptor was derived from a human donor who had recovered from COVID-19. In this chain, TRBV7-8 is recombined with TRBJ2-7, with the D gene too uncertain to name. The CDR3 amino acid sequence is: CASSLGPYSSYEQYF. The nucleotides are TGTGCCAGCAGCTTAGGACCGTATTCCTCCTACGAGCAGTACTTC.